This TCR beta chain was identified during a study of blood T cell repertoires in COVID-19. Germline V CDR1 and CDR2: LGHDT, YNNKEL (reference sequence). V trimming: 0 bases; J trimming: 6 bases; junction bases outside the gene matches: 8. CDR3 length: 15 amino acids. This clone was observed a few times. Using immunoSEQ multiplex PCR, the repertoire was profiled, and TCRdb retains in-frame clones only, with some absent. The profile shows 200,000 to 250,000 clones, around 87% of them singletons. The chain links TRBV3-1 (or the pseudogene TRBV3-2) to TRBJ2-7; 7 bases line up with TRBD2. The receptor was isolated from a woman younger than 35 in a cohort exposed to, infected with or recovered from COVID-19 (not recorded which). The sample taken for sequencing was PBMCs or T cells enriched from blood (not recorded which). The CDR3 region is CASSQEARLAGEQYF. In DNA, the CDR3 is TGTGCCAGCAGCCAAGAGGCCCGACTAGCAGGCGAGCAGTACTTC.